The T cell receptor beta chain described here comes from a study of post-analysis software for immune sequencing data. Study findings and constraints: Comparison of patients with controls showed five TRBV segments more frequent in patients, TRBV5-6, TRBV5-1 and TRBV20-1 among them. Under the F measure, samples that were prepared in one batch clustered strongly together. A significant reduction in normalized Chao1 diversity was observed in multiple sclerosis patients versus controls.

Carried by the TCR beta cDNA libraries were unique molecular identifiers. TCRdb passed the PCR reads through MiXCR, listing each CDR3 protein once. In the table there are a few hundred thousand distinct CDR3 sequences, 45% of which are singletons. Concerning this clonotype itself: What it binds is not known.

V shed 7 bases, J shed 2 bases, and the junction held 4 bases outside the gene matches. The length of the CDR3 is 14 residues. This TCR came from a girl aged 10-17 years with multiple sclerosis. Sequencing input: blood. The J gene is TRBJ2-5, the V gene TRBV12-3 or TRBV12-4; 10 bases are a match to TRBD2. The CDR3 spells CASTSGSTQETQYF. CDR3 nucleotide sequence: TGTGCCAGCACTAGCGGGAGCACTCAAGAGACCCAGTACTTC.